Reported below is one T cell receptor beta chain. Its target is unknown. The sample contains more than one DNA sequence encoding this CDR3. Clones were sequenced by immunoSEQ multiplex PCR, and TCRdb holds only the in-frame ones, with some missing. The table includes millions of clones, over 85% detected once. These data originate in a study of shared clonotypes between healthy human individuals. The study, taken as a whole, reports: For naive CD4 cells, 4.5% to 6.5% of clonotypes were shared across four donors.

CDR1 LNHDA and CDR2 SQIVND come from the germline V gene (reference sequence). This CDR3 has 13 amino acids. The V segment lost 5 bases and the J segment 4 bases; nucleotides outside the gene matches: 4. The TCR originated in a man younger than 30 in good health. Material: naive CD4+ T cells sorted from blood. Sample subset: CD45RA+ positively selected. The chain carries TRBV19 and TRBJ2-7, with 8 bases identical to TRBD1. For the CDR3, the DNA is TGTGCCAGTAGTCGGCAGGGGGCATACGAGCAGTACTTC. Its translation is CASSRQGAYEQYF.